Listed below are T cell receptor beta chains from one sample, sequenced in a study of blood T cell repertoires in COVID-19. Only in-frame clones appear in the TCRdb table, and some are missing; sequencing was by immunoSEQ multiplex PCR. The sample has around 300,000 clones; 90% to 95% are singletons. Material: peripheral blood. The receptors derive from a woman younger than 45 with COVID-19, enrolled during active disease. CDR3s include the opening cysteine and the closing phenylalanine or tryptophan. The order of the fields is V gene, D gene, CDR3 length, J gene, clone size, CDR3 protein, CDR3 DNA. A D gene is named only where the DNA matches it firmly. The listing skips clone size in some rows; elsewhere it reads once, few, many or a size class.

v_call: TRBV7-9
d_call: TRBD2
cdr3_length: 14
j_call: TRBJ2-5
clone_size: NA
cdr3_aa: CASSSAGLEETQYF
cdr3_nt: TGTGCCAGCAGCTCCGCGGGACTAGAGGAGACCCAGTACTTC

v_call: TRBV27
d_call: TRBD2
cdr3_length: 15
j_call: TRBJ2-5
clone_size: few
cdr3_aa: CASSLYAGGPETQYF
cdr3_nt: TGTGCCAGCAGTTTATACGCGGGAGGGCCCGAGACCCAGTACTTC

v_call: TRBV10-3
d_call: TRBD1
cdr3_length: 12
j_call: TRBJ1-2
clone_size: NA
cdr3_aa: CAISAQGDGYTF
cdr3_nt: TGTGCCATCAGTGCACAGGGGGATGGCTACACCTTC

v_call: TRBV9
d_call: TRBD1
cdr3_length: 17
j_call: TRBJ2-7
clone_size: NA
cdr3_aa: CASSKGMMAGGFDEQYF
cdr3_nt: TGTGCCAGCAGCAAAGGAATGATGGCAGGGGGCTTCGACGAGCAGTACTTC

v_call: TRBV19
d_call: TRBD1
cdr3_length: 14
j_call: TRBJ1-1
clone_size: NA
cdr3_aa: CASSFGTGYTEAFF
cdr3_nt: TGTGCCAGTAGTTTTGGGACAGGGTACACTGAAGCTTTCTTT

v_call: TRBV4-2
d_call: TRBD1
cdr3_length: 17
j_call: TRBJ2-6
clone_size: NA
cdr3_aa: CASSRRDRVSGANVLTF
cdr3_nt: TGTGCCAGCAGCCGACGGGACAGGGTTTCTGGGGCCAACGTCCTGACTTTC

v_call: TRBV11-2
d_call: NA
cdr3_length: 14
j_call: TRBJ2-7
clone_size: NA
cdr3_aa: CASSLGGIWGEQYF
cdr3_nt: TGTGCCAGCAGCTTAGGAGGGATATGGGGCGAGCAGTACTTC

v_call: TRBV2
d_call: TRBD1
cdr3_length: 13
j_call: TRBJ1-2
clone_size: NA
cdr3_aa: CASSVDRGYGYTF
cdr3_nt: TGTGCCAGCAGTGTGGACAGGGGCTATGGCTACACCTTC

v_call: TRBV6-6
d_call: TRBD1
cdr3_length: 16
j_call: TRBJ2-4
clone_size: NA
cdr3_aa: CASSYWTGGDKNIQYF
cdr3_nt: TGTGCCAGCAGTTACTGGACAGGGGGTGACAAAAACATTCAGTACTTC

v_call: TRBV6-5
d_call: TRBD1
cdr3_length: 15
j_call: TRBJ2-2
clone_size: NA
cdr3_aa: CASSYDRGRSGELFF
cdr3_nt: TGTGCCAGCAGTTACGACAGGGGAAGATCCGGGGAGCTGTTTTTT

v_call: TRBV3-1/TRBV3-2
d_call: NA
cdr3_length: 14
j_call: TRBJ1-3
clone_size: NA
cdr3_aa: CASSTGVSGNTIYF
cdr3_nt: TGTGCCAGCAGCACGGGGGTCTCTGGAAACACCATATATTTT

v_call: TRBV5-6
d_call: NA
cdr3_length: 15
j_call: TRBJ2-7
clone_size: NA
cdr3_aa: CASSLGVGLSYEQYF
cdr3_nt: TGTGCCAGCAGCTTGGGGGTTGGACTCTCCTACGAGCAGTACTTC

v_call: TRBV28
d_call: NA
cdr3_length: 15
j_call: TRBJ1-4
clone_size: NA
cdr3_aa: CASSPPVGGSEKLFF
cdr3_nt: TGTGCCAGCAGTCCCCCAGTGGGGGGTTCTGAAAAACTGTTTTTT

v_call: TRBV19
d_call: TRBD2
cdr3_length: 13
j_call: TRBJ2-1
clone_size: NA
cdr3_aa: CASSMMAGGEQFF
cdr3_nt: TGTGCCAGTAGTATGATGGCGGGAGGTGAGCAGTTCTTC

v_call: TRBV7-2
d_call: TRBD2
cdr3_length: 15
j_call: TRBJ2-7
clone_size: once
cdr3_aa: CASSSGLAGVYEQYF
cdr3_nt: TGTGCCAGCAGCTCAGGACTAGCGGGAGTATACGAGCAGTACTTC

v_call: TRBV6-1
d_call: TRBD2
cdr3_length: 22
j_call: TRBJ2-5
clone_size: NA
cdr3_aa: CASSEFRAASGTIPRSKETQYF
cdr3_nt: TGTGCCAGCAGTGAATTTCGGGCCGCTAGCGGGACTATACCACGTTCCAAAGAGACCCAGTACTTC

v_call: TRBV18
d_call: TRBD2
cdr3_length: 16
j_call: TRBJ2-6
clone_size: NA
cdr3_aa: CASSPRGAPGANVLTF
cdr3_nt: TGTGCCAGCTCACCGCGGGGGGCTCCTGGGGCCAACGTCCTGACTTTC

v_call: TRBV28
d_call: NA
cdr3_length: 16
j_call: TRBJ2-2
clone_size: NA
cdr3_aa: CASTRQGSRNTGELFF
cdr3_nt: TGTGCCAGCACCCGTCAGGGGAGCCGGAACACCGGGGAGCTGTTTTTT

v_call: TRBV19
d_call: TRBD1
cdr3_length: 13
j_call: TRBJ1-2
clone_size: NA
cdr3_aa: CASRAQGNHGYTF
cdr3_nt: TGTGCCAGTAGGGCACAGGGGAACCATGGCTACACCTTC

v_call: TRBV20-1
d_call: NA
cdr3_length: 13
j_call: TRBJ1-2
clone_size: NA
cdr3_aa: CSASDDRSYGYTF
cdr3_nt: TGCAGTGCTAGTGACGACAGATCCTATGGCTACACCTTC

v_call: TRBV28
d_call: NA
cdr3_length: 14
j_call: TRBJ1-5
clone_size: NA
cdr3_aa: CASSVTGIHQPQHF
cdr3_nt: TGTGCCAGCAGTGTTACAGGGATACATCAGCCCCAGCATTTT

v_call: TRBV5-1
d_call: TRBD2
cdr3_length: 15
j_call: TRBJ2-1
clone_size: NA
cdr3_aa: CASSPRTSGYNEQFF
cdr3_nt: TGCGCCAGCAGCCCACGGACTAGCGGATACAATGAGCAGTTCTTC

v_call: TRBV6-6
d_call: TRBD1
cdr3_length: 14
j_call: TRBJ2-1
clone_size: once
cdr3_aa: CASRTGQGGNEQFF
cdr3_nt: TGTGCCAGCAGGACGGGACAGGGCGGCAATGAGCAGTTCTTC

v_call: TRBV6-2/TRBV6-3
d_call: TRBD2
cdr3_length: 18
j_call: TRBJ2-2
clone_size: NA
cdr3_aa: CASSRGLAGRTNTGELFF
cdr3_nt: TGTGCCAGCAGCCGTGGACTAGCGGGACGAACGAACACCGGGGAGCTGTTTTTT

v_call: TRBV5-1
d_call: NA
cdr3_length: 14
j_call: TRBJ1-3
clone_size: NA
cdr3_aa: CASREQGSGNTIYF
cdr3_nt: TGCGCCAGCAGAGAACAGGGCTCTGGAAACACCATATATTTT

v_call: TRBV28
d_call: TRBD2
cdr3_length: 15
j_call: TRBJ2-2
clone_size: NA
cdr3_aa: CASRRTSLNTGELFF
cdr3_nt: TGTGCCAGCAGACGGACTAGCCTGAACACCGGGGAGCTGTTTTTT

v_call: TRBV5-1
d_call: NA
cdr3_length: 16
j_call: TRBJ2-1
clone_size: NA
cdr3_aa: CASSPGSGSTYNEQFF
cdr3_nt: TGCGCCAGCAGCCCCGGAAGCGGCTCAACCTACAATGAGCAGTTCTTC

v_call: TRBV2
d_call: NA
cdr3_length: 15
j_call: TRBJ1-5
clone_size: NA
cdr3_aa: CASSERGLGNQPQHF
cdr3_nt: TGTGCCAGCAGTGAACGGGGTCTCGGCAATCAGCCCCAGCATTTT

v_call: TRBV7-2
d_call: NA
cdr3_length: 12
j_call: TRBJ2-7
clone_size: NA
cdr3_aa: CASSPYSYEQYF
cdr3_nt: TGTGCCAGCAGCCCCTACTCCTACGAGCAGTACTTC

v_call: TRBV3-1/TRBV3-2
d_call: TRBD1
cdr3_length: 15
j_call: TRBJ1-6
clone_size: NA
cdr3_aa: CASSQHQGANSPLHF
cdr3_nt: TGTGCCAGCAGCCAACATCAGGGGGCAAATTCACCCCTCCACTTT

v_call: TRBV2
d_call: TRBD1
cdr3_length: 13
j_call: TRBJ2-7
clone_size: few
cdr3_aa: CASSEDRGYEQYF
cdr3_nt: TGTGCCAGCAGCGAGGACAGGGGCTACGAGCAGTACTTC

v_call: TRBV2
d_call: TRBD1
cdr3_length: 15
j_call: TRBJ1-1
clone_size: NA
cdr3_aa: CASSVMGQTNTEAFF
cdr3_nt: TGTGCCAGCAGTGTAATGGGACAGACGAACACTGAAGCTTTCTTT

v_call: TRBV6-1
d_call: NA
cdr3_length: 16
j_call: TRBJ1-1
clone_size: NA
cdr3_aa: CASSDPPGLMNTEAFF
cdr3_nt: TGTGCCAGCAGTGATCCCCCTGGACTGATGAACACTGAAGCTTTCTTT

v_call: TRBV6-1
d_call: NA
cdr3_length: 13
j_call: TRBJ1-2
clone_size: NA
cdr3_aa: CASSEALTSGYTF
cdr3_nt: TGTGCCAGCAGTGAAGCGCTTACGAGTGGCTACACCTTC

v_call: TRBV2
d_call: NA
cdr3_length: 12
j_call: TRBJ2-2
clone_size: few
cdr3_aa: CASSGQSGELFF
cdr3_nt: TGTGCCAGCAGCGGACAGAGCGGGGAGCTGTTTTTT

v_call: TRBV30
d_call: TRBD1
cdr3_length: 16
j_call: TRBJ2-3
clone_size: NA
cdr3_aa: CAWRGGRQGGTDTQYF
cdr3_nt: TGTGCCTGGAGAGGAGGGAGACAGGGGGGCACAGATACGCAGTATTTT

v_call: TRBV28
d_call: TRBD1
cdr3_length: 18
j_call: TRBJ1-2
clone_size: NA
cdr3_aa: CASSPAGQLLYTNYGYTF
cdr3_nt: TGTGCCAGCAGCCCGGCGGGACAGCTACTCTACACTAACTATGGCTACACCTTC

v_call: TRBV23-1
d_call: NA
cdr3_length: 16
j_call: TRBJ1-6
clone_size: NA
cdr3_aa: CASSQRTSSYNSPLHF
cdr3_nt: TGCGCCAGCAGTCAACGGACAAGCTCCTATAATTCACCCCTCCACTTT

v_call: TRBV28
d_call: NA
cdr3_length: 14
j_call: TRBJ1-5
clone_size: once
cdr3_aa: CASRLRTDYQPQHF
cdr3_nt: TGTGCCAGCAGGCTTCGGACAGACTATCAGCCCCAGCATTTT

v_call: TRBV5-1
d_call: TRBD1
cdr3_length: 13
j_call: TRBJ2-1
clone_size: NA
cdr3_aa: CASSMGQGNEQFF
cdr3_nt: TGCGCCAGCAGCATGGGACAGGGAAATGAGCAGTTCTTC

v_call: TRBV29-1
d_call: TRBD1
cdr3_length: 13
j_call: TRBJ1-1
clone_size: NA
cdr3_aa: CSVDRTGSTEAFF
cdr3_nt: TGCAGCGTTGACAGGACAGGCAGTACTGAAGCTTTCTTT

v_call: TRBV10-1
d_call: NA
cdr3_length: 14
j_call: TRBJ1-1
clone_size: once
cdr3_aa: CASSESHGNTEAFF
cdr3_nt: TGCGCCAGCAGTGAGTCCCACGGGAACACTGAAGCTTTCTTT

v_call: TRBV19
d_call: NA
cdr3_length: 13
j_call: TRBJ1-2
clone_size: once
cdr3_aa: CASSETENLGYTF
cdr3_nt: TGTGCCAGTAGTGAGACAGAAAACCTTGGCTACACCTTC

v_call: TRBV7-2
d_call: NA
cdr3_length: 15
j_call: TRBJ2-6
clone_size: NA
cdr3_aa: CASSFLSSGANVLTF
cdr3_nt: TGTGCCAGCAGCTTTCTCAGCTCTGGGGCCAACGTCCTGACTTTC

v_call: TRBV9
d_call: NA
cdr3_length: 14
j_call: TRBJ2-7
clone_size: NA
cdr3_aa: CASSARFEAYEQYF
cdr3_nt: TGTGCCAGCAGCGCCAGGTTCGAAGCTTACGAGCAGTACTTC

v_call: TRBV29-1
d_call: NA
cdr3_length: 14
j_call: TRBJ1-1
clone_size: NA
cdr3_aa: CSAKGGALNTEAFF
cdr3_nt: TGCAGCGCAAAGGGAGGGGCCTTGAACACTGAAGCTTTCTTT

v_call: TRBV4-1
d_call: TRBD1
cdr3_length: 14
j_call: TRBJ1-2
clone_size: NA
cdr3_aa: CASSQGQGSYGYTF
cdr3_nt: TGCGCCAGCAGCCAAGGACAGGGTAGCTATGGCTACACCTTC

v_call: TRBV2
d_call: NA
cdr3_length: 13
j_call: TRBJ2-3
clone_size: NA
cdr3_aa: CASSRDFQDTQYF
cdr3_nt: TGTGCCAGCAGTAGGGACTTCCAGGATACGCAGTATTTT

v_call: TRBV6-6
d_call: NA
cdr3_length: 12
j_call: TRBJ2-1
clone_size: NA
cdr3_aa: CASSYPGNEQFF
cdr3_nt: TGTGCCAGCAGTTACCCAGGAAATGAGCAGTTCTTC

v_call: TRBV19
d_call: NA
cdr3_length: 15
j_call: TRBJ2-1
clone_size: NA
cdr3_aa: CASSTGSVQTDEQFF
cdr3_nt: TGTGCCAGTAGCACAGGGTCGGTTCAAACGGATGAGCAGTTCTTC

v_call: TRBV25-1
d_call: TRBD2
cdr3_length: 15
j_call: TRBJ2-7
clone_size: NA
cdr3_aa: CASSWSGSGSYEQYF
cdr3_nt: TGTGCCAGCAGTTGGAGCGGTAGCGGGTCCTACGAGCAGTACTTC

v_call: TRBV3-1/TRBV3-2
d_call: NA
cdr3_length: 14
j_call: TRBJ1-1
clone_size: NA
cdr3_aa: CASSQEPGFTEAFF
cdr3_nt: TGTGCCAGCAGCCAAGAGCCAGGCTTCACTGAAGCTTTCTTT

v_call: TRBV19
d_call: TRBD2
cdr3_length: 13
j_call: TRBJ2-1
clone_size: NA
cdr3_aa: CASTSGNINEQFF
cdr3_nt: TGTGCCAGTACTAGCGGGAATATAAATGAGCAGTTCTTC

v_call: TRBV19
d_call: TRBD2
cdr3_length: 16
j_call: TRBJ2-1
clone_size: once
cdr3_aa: CASSILLAGAYNEQFF
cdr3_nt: TGTGCCAGTAGTATTCTGCTAGCGGGAGCCTACAATGAGCAGTTCTTC

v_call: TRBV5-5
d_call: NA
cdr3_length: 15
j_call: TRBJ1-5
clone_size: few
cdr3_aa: CASSQEGRESQPQHF
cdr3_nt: TGTGCCAGCAGCCAGGAGGGGAGGGAAAGTCAGCCCCAGCATTTT